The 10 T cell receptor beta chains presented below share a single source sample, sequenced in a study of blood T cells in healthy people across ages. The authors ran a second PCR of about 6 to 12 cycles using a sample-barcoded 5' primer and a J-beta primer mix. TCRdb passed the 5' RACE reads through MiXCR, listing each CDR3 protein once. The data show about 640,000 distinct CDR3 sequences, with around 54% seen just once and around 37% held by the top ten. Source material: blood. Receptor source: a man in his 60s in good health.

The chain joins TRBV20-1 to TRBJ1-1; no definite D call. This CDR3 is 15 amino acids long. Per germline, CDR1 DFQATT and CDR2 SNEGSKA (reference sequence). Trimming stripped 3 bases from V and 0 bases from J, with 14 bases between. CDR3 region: CSASEAWVLNTEAFF. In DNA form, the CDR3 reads TGCAGTGCTAGTGAGGCCTGGGTCCTGAACACTGAAGCTTTCTTT.

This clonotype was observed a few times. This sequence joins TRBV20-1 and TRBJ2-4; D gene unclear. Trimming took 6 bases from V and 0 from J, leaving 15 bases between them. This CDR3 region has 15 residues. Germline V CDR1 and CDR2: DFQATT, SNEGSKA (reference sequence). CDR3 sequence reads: CSAPPDAGAKNIQYF. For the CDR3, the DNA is TGCAGTGCCCCACCGGACGCAGGAGCCAAAAACATTCAGTACTTC.

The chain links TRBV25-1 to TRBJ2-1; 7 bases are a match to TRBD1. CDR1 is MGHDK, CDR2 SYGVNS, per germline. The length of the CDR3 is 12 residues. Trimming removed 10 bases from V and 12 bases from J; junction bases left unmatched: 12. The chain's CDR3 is CATEGSRTGQFF. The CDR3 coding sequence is TGTGCCACAGAAGGATCACGGACAGGGCAGTTCTTC. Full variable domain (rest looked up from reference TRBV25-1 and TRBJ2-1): EADIYQTPRYLVIGTGKKITLECSQTMGHDKMYWYQQDPGMELHLIHYSYGVNSTEKGDLSSESTVSRIRTEHFPLTLESARPSHTSQYLCATEGSRTGQFFGPGTRLTVL.

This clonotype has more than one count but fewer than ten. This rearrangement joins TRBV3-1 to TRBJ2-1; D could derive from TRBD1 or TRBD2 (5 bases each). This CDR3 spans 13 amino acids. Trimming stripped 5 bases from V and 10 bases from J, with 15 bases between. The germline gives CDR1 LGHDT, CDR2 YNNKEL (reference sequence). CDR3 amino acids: CASSNLGPTEQFF. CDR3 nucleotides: TGTGCCAGCAGCAACCTGGGACCCACCGAGCAGTTCTTC.

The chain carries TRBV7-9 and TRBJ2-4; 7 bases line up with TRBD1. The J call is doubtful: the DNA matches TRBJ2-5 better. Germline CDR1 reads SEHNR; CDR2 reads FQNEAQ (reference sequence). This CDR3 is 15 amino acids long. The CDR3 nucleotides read TGTGCCAGCAGCTTACGCTACAGGGGTGCGGAGACCCAGTACTTC. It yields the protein CASSLRYRGAETQYF.

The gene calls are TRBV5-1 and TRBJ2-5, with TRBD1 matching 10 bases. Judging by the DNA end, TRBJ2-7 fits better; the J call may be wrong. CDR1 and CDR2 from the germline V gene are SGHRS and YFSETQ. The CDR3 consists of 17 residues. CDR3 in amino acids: CASSLVLTGGSGYEQYF. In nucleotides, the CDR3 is TGCGCCAGCAGCTTGGTCCTGACAGGGGGCTCGGGATACGAGCAGTACTTC.

The CDR3 region has the DNA TGCGCCAGCAGCTCCCGACAGGGTAGCATGAACACTGAAGCTTTCTTT. Encoded protein: CASSSRQGSMNTEAFF. V gene TRBV5-1 combines with J gene TRBJ1-1; 7 nucleotides line up with TRBD1. Germline V gene lookup returns CDR1 SGHRS and CDR2 YFSETQ. Trimming cost V 3 bases and J 0 bases; bases outside gene matches: 8. This CDR3 is built from 16 residues.

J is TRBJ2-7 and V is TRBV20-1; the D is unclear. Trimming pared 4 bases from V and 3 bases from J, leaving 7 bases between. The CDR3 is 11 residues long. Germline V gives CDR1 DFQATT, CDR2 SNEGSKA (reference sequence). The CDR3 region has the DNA TGCAGTGCTATTGGTGACTACGAGCAGTACTTC. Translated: CSAIGDYEQYF.

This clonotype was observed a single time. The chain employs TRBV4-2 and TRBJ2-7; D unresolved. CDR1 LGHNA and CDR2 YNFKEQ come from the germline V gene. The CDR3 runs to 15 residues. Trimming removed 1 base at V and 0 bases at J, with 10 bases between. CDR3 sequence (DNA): TGTGCCAGCAGCCAAGCCGCCAGGACCTCCTACGAGCAGTACTTC. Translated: CASSQAARTSYEQYF.

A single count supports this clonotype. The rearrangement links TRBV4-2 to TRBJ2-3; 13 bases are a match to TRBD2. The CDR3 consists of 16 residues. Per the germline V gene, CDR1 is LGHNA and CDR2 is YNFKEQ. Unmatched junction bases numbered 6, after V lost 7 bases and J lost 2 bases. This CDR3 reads CASKGTSGTHTDTQYF. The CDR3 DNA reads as TGTGCCAGCAAAGGGACTAGCGGGACACACACAGATACGCAGTATTTT.